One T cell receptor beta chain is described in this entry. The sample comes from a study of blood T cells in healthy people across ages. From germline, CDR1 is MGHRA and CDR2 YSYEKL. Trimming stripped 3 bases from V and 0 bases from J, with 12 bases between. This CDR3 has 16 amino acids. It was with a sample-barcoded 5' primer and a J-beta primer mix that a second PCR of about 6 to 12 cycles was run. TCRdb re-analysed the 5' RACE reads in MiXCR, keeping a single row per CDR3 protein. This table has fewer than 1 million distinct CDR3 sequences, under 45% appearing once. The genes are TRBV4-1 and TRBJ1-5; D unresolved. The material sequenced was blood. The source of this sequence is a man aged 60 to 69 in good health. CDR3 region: CASSQGSWDSNQPQHF. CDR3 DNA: TGCGCCAGCAGCCAGGGTAGTTGGGATAGCAATCAGCCCCAGCATTTT.